This T cell receptor (beta chain) is from a study of T cell changes during pregnancy in multiple sclerosis. The protocol was immunoSEQ multiplex PCR, while the TCRdb copy is restricted to in-frame clones and leaves out a portion. The sample shows roughly 100,000 clones, around 90% of them seen only once. Germline CDR1 reads MDHEN; CDR2 reads SYDVKM. The CDR3 covers 14 residues. The V and J ends lost 6 bases and 0 bases, in that order; junction bases with no gene match: 2. The specimen comprised peripheral blood, sampled after pregnancy. V usage is TRBV28 and J usage is TRBJ2-1; 7 bases are a match to TRBD2. This sequence was found in a female donor with multiple sclerosis, enrolled in a pregnancy study. CDR3 in DNA: TGTGCCAGCAGGGGGGAGGGCTCCTACAATGAGCAGTTCTTC. Its protein product is CASRGEGSYNEQFF.